This T cell receptor (beta chain) emerged from a study of T cell responses to AZD1222 COVID-19 vaccine. Using immunoSEQ multiplex PCR, the repertoire was profiled, and TCRdb retains in-frame clones only, with some absent. The sample records about 170,000 clones, 90% being singletons. V was clipped by 2 bases and J by 8 bases, with 12 bases between them. Per germline, CDR1 MDHEN and CDR2 SYDVKM. This CDR3 contains 13 residues. This clone was found a few times. What it binds is unknown. Study observations and caveats: The donor cohort was predominantly white British with a female majority, and clonal diversity may have been underestimated. Repertoires were collected only later (after the peak T cell response had occurred).

The TCR originated in an adult in good health. The chain joins TRBV28 to TRBJ1-2; D is perhaps TRBD1 (5 bases). Sequencing used peripheral blood, obtained on day 0 of AZD1222 vaccination. In DNA form, the CDR3 reads TGTGCCAGCAGTTTAGAGGGGATAGGAGGCTACACCTTC. Its translation: CASSLEGIGGYTF.